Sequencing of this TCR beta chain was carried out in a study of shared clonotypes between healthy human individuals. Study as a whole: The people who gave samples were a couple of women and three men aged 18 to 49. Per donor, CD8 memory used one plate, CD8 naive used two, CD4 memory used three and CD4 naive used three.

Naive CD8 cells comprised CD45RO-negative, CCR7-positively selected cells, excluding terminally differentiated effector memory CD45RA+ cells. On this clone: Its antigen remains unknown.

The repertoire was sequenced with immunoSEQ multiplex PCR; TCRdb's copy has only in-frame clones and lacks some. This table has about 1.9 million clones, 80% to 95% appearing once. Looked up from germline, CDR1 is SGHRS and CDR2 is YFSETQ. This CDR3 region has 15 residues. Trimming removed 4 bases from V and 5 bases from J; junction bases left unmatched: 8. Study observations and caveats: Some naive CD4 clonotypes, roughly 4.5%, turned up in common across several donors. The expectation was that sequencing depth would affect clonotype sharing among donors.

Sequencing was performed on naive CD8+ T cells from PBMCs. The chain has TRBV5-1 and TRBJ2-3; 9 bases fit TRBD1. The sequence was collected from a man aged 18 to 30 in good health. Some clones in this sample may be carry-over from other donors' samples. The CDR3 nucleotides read TGCGCCAGCAGCCCATGGACAGGGGCAGGAGATACGCAGTATTTT. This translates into CASSPWTGAGDTQYF. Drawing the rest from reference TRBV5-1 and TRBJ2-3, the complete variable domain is KAGVTQTPRYLIKTRGQQVTLSCSPISGHRSVSWYQQTPGQGLQFLFEYFSETQRNKGNFPGRFSGRQFSNSRSEMNVSTLELGDSALYLCASSPWTGAGDTQYFGPGTRLTVL.